This TCR beta chain comes out of a study of vaccination and CD4 T cells after COVID-19. Scientists ran DNA taken from cultured CD4+ T cells through the Oncomine TCR Beta short-read assay for sequencing. TCRdb itself ran the PCR reads through MiXCR, one entry per CDR3 protein. The sample has about 5,400 distinct CDR3 sequences; less than 35% are singletons. The treatment was: roughly 10-day PBMC culture with coronavirus spike peptide pools or control peptides (ViraFEST assay). Prior to the COVID-19 pandemic (2011-2018), the unexposed donor's CD4+ T cells were collected. ViraFEST sequenced TCRs after peptide-pool expansion of antigen-specific T cells. The J segment lost 4 bases and the V segment lost 2 bases, leaving 0 bases of the junction unmatched. In germline, CDR1 is MNHNS, CDR2 SASEGT. The length of the CDR3 is 15 residues. Whole-study results and caveats: For convalescent patients, 304 of the 307 vaccine-specific clones analyzed were classified as spike mono-reactive.

This clonotype was recorded a few times. The antigen is undetermined. Source material: CD4+ T cells from blood, cultured in vitro. The chain combines TRBV6-1 with TRBJ2-3; 13 bases match TRBD2. This clonotype was obtained from a human donor in good health. CDR3 residues: CASSETSGGADTQYF. In nucleotides, the CDR3 is TGTGCCAGCAGTGAAACTAGCGGGGGGGCAGATACGCAGTATTTT.